The 2 T cell receptor beta chains below come from one sample, sequenced in a study of cytomegalovirus exposure and HLA in healthy donors. Repertoires were generated with immunoSEQ multiplex PCR, while TCRdb's copy carries only in-frame clones and drops some. The sample lists around 350,000 clones, about nine tenths occurring once. The specimen sequenced was PBMCs. The receptors stem from a woman in her late teens or twenties in good health and CMV-seronegative.

J is TRBJ1-3 and V is TRBV6-1, with a weak D call TRBD1 (5 bases). The CDR3 runs 12 residues. Germline V CDR1 and CDR2: MNHNS, SASEGT. Trimming left V 6 bases short and J 7 bases short, with 10 bases between. The CDR3 is CASRGPRNTIYF. In nucleotides, the CDR3 is TGTGCCAGCAGGGGGCCGCGGAACACCATATATTTT.

V gene TRBV5-1 combines with J gene TRBJ2-1, with 9 bases aligning to TRBD1. Germline V gives CDR1 SGHRS, CDR2 YFSETQ. The trim removed 4 bases at V and 12 bases at J, leaving 11 bases unmatched. The CDR3 has 14 residues. CDR3 in amino acids: CASSEDRGLYPQFF. The CDR3 DNA reads TGCGCCAGCAGCGAGGACAGGGGCCTATATCCGCAGTTCTTC. Filled out from reference TRBV5-1 and TRBJ2-1, the complete variable domain reads KAGVTQTPRYLIKTRGQQVTLSCSPISGHRSVSWYQQTPGQGLQFLFEYFSETQRNKGNFPGRFSGRQFSNSRSEMNVSTLELGDSALYLCASSEDRGLYPQFFGPGTRLTVL.